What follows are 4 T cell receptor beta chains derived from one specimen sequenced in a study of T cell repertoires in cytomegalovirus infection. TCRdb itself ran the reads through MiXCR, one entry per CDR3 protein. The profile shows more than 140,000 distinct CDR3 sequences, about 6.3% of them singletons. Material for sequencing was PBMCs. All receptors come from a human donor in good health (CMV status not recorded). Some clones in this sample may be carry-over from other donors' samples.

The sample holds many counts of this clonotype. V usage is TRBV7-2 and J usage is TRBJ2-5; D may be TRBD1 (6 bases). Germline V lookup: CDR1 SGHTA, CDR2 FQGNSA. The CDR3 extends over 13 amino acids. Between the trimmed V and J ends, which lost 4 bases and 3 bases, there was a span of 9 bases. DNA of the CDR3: TGTGCCAGCAGCTCGGGACAAAAAGAGACCCAGTACTTC. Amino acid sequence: CASSSGQKETQYF.

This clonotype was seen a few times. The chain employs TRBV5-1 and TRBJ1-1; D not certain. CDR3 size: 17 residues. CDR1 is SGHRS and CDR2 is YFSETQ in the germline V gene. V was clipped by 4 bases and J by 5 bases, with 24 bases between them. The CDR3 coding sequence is TGCGCCAGCAGCCCAACTTTTGCCGGTGGTCTCCGGACTGAAGCTTTCTTT. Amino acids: CASSPTFAGGLRTEAFF. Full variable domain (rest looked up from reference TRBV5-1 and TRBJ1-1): KAGVTQTPRYLIKTRGQQVTLSCSPISGHRSVSWYQQTPGQGLQFLFEYFSETQRNKGNFPGRFSGRQFSNSRSEMNVSTLELGDSALYLCASSPTFAGGLRTEAFFGQGTRLTVV.

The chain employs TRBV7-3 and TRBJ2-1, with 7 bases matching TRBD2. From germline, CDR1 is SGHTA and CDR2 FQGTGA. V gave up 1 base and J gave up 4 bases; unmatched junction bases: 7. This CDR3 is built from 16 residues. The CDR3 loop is CASSLNPLARYNEQFF. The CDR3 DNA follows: TGTGCCAGCAGCTTAAATCCACTAGCGAGATACAATGAGCAGTTCTTC.

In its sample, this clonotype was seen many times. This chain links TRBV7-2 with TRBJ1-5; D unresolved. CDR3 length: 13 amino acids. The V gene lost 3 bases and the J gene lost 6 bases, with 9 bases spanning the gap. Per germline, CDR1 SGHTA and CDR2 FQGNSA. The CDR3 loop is CASSFDGFQPQHF. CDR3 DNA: TGTGCCAGCAGCTTCGACGGGTTTCAGCCCCAGCATTTT. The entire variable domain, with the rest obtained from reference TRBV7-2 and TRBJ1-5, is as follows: GAGVSQSPSNKVTEKGKDVELRCDPISGHTALYWYRQSLGQGLEFLIYFQGNSAPDKSGLPSDRFSAERTGGSVSTLTIQRTQQEDSAVYLCASSFDGFQPQHFGDGTRLSIL.